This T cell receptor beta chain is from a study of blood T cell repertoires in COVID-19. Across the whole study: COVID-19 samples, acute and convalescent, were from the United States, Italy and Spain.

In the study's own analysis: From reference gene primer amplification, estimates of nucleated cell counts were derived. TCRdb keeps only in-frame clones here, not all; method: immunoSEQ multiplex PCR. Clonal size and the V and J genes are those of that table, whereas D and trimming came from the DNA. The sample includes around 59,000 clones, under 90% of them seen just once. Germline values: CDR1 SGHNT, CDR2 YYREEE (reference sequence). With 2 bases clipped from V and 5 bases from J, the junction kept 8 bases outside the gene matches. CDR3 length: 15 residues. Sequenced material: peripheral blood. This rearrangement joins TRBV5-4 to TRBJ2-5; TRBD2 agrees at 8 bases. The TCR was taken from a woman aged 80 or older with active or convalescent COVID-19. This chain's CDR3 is CASSFSVASGETQYF. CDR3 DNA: TGTGCCAGCAGCTTTTCGGTCGCTAGCGGGGAGACCCAGTACTTC.